This is a list of T cell receptor beta chains from one sample in a study of blood T cell repertoires in COVID-19. The data were produced by immunoSEQ multiplex PCR, yet TCRdb's version contains in-frame clones alone and is incomplete. The profile shows roughly 170,000 clones, about 87% of them singletons. Input material: peripheral blood. The receptors were gathered from a man aged 35 to 55 with active or convalescent COVID-19. The CDR3 runs from the conserved cysteine through the conserved F or W. The order of the fields is V gene, clone size, J gene, D gene, CDR3 protein, CDR3 DNA. D genes are given only for firm matches. Not every row has a clone size; where given, it reads once, few, many or a size class.

V gene: TRBV27; clone size: NA; J gene: TRBJ1-4; D gene: NA; CDR3 protein: CASSPWTDATNEKLFF; CDR3 DNA: TGTGCCAGCAGTCCCTGGACAGATGCAACTAATGAAAAACTGTTTTTT
V gene: TRBV28; clone size: NA; J gene: TRBJ1-1; D gene: NA; CDR3 protein: CASSLWQGAEAFF; CDR3 DNA: TGTGCCAGCAGTCTCTGGCAGGGCGCTGAAGCTTTCTTT
V gene: TRBV11-2; clone size: NA; J gene: TRBJ1-5; D gene: NA; CDR3 protein: CASSLGRLGGGNQPQHF; CDR3 DNA: TGTGCCAGCAGCTTAGGGCGGCTGGGGGGGGGCAATCAGCCCCAGCATTTT
V gene: TRBV18; clone size: NA; J gene: TRBJ1-2; D gene: TRBD1; CDR3 protein: CASSRTGDYGYTF; CDR3 DNA: TGTGCCAGCTCTCGGACAGGAGACTATGGCTACACCTTC
V gene: TRBV28; clone size: NA; J gene: TRBJ1-3; D gene: NA; CDR3 protein: CASSPGQHSGNTIYF; CDR3 DNA: TGTGCCAGCAGTCCGGGACAACACTCTGGAAACACCATATATTTT
V gene: TRBV6-6; clone size: NA; J gene: TRBJ2-3; D gene: TRBD1; CDR3 protein: CASRHTRQGPDTQYF; CDR3 DNA: TGTGCCAGCAGGCACACCCGACAGGGCCCAGATACGCAGTATTTT
V gene: TRBV18; clone size: NA; J gene: TRBJ2-2; D gene: TRBD1; CDR3 protein: CASSQGQGNTGELFF; CDR3 DNA: TGTGCCAGCTCACAGGGACAGGGCAACACCGGGGAGCTGTTTTTT
V gene: TRBV4-1; clone size: NA; J gene: TRBJ1-2; D gene: NA; CDR3 protein: CASSQEKRGSGYTF; CDR3 DNA: TGCGCCAGCAGCCAAGAGAAGAGAGGGAGCGGCTACACCTTC
V gene: TRBV30; clone size: NA; J gene: TRBJ1-6; D gene: NA; CDR3 protein: CASQGPGPYNSPLHF; CDR3 DNA: TGTGCCTCCCAGGGGCCAGGACCCTATAATTCACCCCTCCACTTT
V gene: TRBV30; clone size: NA; J gene: TRBJ1-3; D gene: NA; CDR3 protein: CAWSTQGTGNTIYF; CDR3 DNA: TGTGCCTGGAGTACTCAGGGTACTGGAAACACCATATATTTT
V gene: TRBV7-9; clone size: NA; J gene: TRBJ2-2; D gene: NA; CDR3 protein: CASSSTLGQPGELFF; CDR3 DNA: TGTGCCAGCAGCTCCACCCTGGGACAACCCGGGGAGCTGTTTTTT
V gene: TRBV19; clone size: NA; J gene: TRBJ1-6; D gene: TRBD1; CDR3 protein: CASSPDRDRSPLHF; CDR3 DNA: TGTGCCAGTAGTCCGGACAGGGACCGTTCACCCCTCCACTTT
V gene: TRBV28; clone size: NA; J gene: TRBJ1-5; D gene: TRBD1; CDR3 protein: CASSLAGTGVSSNQPQHF; CDR3 DNA: TGTGCCAGCAGTTTAGCCGGGACAGGGGTCTCGAGCAATCAGCCCCAGCATTTT
V gene: TRBV5-8; clone size: NA; J gene: TRBJ1-1; D gene: NA; CDR3 protein: CASRTGKTEAFF; CDR3 DNA: TGTGCCAGCAGGACGGGGAAAACTGAAGCTTTCTTT
V gene: TRBV4-3; clone size: NA; J gene: TRBJ1-6; D gene: TRBD1; CDR3 protein: CASSQDRQGSFGSPLHF; CDR3 DNA: TGCGCCAGCAGCCAAGATCGACAGGGTAGTTTTGGTTCACCCCTCCACTTT
V gene: TRBV10-3; clone size: NA; J gene: TRBJ1-5; D gene: TRBD1; CDR3 protein: CAIRDPGTDAGQPQHF; CDR3 DNA: TGTGCCATCAGGGATCCCGGGACAGACGCGGGACAGCCCCAGCATTTT
V gene: TRBV7-6; clone size: NA; J gene: TRBJ1-1; D gene: NA; CDR3 protein: CASSFIGQSEAFF; CDR3 DNA: TGTGCCAGCAGCTTTATTGGACAGAGTGAAGCTTTCTTT
V gene: TRBV10-1; clone size: NA; J gene: TRBJ2-1; D gene: TRBD1; CDR3 protein: CASSALTGDEQFF; CDR3 DNA: TGCGCCAGCAGTGCATTGACAGGGGATGAGCAGTTCTTC
V gene: TRBV7-2; clone size: NA; J gene: TRBJ1-4; D gene: NA; CDR3 protein: CASSLGGGNEKLFF; CDR3 DNA: TGTGCCAGCAGCTTGGGGGGTGGGAATGAAAAACTGTTTTTT
V gene: TRBV11-3; clone size: NA; J gene: TRBJ2-7; D gene: NA; CDR3 protein: CASRPPGAIYEQYF; CDR3 DNA: TGTGCCAGCAGACCACCAGGGGCCATATACGAGCAGTACTTC
V gene: TRBV18; clone size: NA; J gene: TRBJ2-2; D gene: NA; CDR3 protein: CASSPRGTNTGELFF; CDR3 DNA: TGTGCCAGCTCACCCCGGGGGACGAACACCGGGGAGCTGTTTTTT
V gene: TRBV28; clone size: NA; J gene: TRBJ1-1; D gene: NA; CDR3 protein: CASPPRGVSTEAFF; CDR3 DNA: TGTGCCAGTCCCCCGCGGGGGGTGTCGACTGAAGCTTTCTTT
V gene: TRBV18; clone size: NA; J gene: TRBJ2-1; D gene: TRBD2; CDR3 protein: CASSPDGLAIYNEQFF; CDR3 DNA: TGTGCCAGCTCACCCGATGGACTAGCGATCTACAATGAGCAGTTCTTC
V gene: TRBV3-1/TRBV3-2; clone size: NA; J gene: TRBJ2-5; D gene: NA; CDR3 protein: CASSLLQGETQYF; CDR3 DNA: TGTGCCAGCAGCCTACTACAGGGAGAGACCCAGTACTTC
V gene: TRBV10-2; clone size: few; J gene: TRBJ1-2; D gene: TRBD1; CDR3 protein: CASSFDRGGGYTF; CDR3 DNA: TGCGCCAGCAGTTTTGACAGGGGAGGAGGCTACACCTTC
V gene: TRBV27; clone size: NA; J gene: TRBJ1-1; D gene: NA; CDR3 protein: CASRSVTVNTEAFF; CDR3 DNA: TGTGCCAGCAGGTCTGTTACGGTGAACACTGAAGCTTTCTTT
V gene: TRBV15; clone size: NA; J gene: TRBJ2-7; D gene: NA; CDR3 protein: CATSTGLSTEQYF; CDR3 DNA: TGTGCCACCTCCACCGGACTTTCGACCGAGCAGTACTTC
V gene: TRBV6-6; clone size: once; J gene: TRBJ1-6; D gene: NA; CDR3 protein: CASSYSDLSGSPLHF; CDR3 DNA: TGTGCCAGCAGTTACTCGGATCTCTCGGGTTCACCCCTCCACTTT
V gene: TRBV5-4; clone size: NA; J gene: TRBJ1-1; D gene: NA; CDR3 protein: CATVSGQMNTEAFF; CDR3 DNA: TGTGCCACGGTAAGCGGGCAGATGAACACTGAAGCTTTCTTT
V gene: TRBV10-3; clone size: NA; J gene: TRBJ1-2; D gene: TRBD1; CDR3 protein: CAISEFWGQKNYNYGYTF; CDR3 DNA: TGTGCCATCAGTGAGTTTTGGGGACAGAAGAATTATAACTATGGCTACACCTTC
V gene: TRBV24-1; clone size: once; J gene: TRBJ1-2; D gene: NA; CDR3 protein: CATAEANYGYTF; CDR3 DNA: TGTGCCACCGCAGAAGCTAACTATGGCTACACCTTC
V gene: TRBV2; clone size: NA; J gene: TRBJ2-5; D gene: TRBD2; CDR3 protein: CASSHPFSGGEETQYF; CDR3 DNA: TGTGCCAGCAGTCACCCTTTTAGCGGGGGAGAAGAGACCCAGTACTTC
V gene: TRBV29-1; clone size: NA; J gene: TRBJ2-3; D gene: NA; CDR3 protein: CSVEYNNTDTQYF; CDR3 DNA: TGCAGCGTTGAGTACAATAACACAGATACGCAGTATTTT
V gene: TRBV9; clone size: once; J gene: TRBJ2-5; D gene: TRBD1; CDR3 protein: CASSGRQGLGTQYF; CDR3 DNA: TGTGCCAGCAGCGGCCGACAGGGGCTTGGGACCCAGTACTTC
V gene: TRBV28; clone size: NA; J gene: TRBJ1-1; D gene: NA; CDR3 protein: CASSLNGGTEAFF; CDR3 DNA: TGTGCCAGCAGTTTAAATGGAGGAACTGAAGCTTTCTTT
V gene: TRBV6-5; clone size: NA; J gene: TRBJ2-7; D gene: TRBD1; CDR3 protein: CASSYDMGQASYEQYF; CDR3 DNA: TGTGCCAGCAGTTACGATATGGGACAGGCTTCCTACGAGCAGTACTTC
V gene: TRBV7-2; clone size: NA; J gene: TRBJ2-7; D gene: TRBD1; CDR3 protein: CASSFTGTGGDEQYF; CDR3 DNA: TGTGCCAGCAGCTTTACCGGGACAGGGGGCGACGAGCAGTACTTC
V gene: TRBV19; clone size: few; J gene: TRBJ1-3; D gene: NA; CDR3 protein: CASRDSSSDTIYF; CDR3 DNA: TGTGCCAGTAGGGACAGTTCTTCGGACACCATATATTTT
V gene: TRBV6-1; clone size: NA; J gene: TRBJ1-1; D gene: NA; CDR3 protein: CASSEGPAGTEAFF; CDR3 DNA: TGTGCCAGCAGTGAAGGACCGGCGGGGACTGAAGCTTTCTTT
V gene: TRBV7-9; clone size: once; J gene: TRBJ1-6; D gene: TRBD1; CDR3 protein: CASSLGDRGGSPLHF; CDR3 DNA: TGTGCCAGCAGCTTAGGCGACAGGGGCGGATCACCCCTCCACTTT
V gene: TRBV30; clone size: NA; J gene: TRBJ1-5; D gene: TRBD1; CDR3 protein: CAWSSREGAVNQPQHF; CDR3 DNA: TGTGCCTGGAGTAGTAGAGAGGGGGCTGTCAATCAGCCCCAGCATTTT
V gene: TRBV28; clone size: NA; J gene: TRBJ1-4; D gene: NA; CDR3 protein: CASSNRVVELFF; CDR3 DNA: TGTGCCAGCAGCAACAGGGTGGTAGAACTGTTTTTT
V gene: TRBV18; clone size: once; J gene: TRBJ2-7; D gene: TRBD1; CDR3 protein: CASSRTGQSYEQYF; CDR3 DNA: TGTGCCAGCTCTCGGACGGGACAGTCCTACGAGCAGTACTTC
V gene: TRBV18; clone size: NA; J gene: TRBJ2-7; D gene: TRBD1; CDR3 protein: CASSPLGRQGDEQYF; CDR3 DNA: TGTGCCAGCTCACCATTAGGGCGTCAGGGGGACGAGCAGTACTTC
V gene: TRBV7-3; clone size: NA; J gene: TRBJ2-1; D gene: TRBD2; CDR3 protein: CASSLLAASYNEQFF; CDR3 DNA: TGTGCCAGCAGCTTACTAGCGGCAAGCTACAATGAGCAGTTCTTC
V gene: TRBV6-5; clone size: NA; J gene: TRBJ1-1; D gene: NA; CDR3 protein: CASRRALGDTEAFF; CDR3 DNA: TGTGCCAGCAGAAGGGCCCTAGGGGACACTGAAGCTTTCTTT
V gene: TRBV4-3; clone size: NA; J gene: TRBJ1-1; D gene: NA; CDR3 protein: CASSQDRRGNTEAFF; CDR3 DNA: TGCGCCAGCAGCCAAGATAGGAGGGGGAACACTGAAGCTTTCTTT
V gene: TRBV7-8; clone size: NA; J gene: TRBJ1-5; D gene: TRBD1; CDR3 protein: CASSSDRGDQPQHF; CDR3 DNA: TGTGCCAGCAGCTCGGACAGGGGGGATCAGCCCCAGCATTTT
V gene: TRBV21-1; clone size: NA; J gene: TRBJ2-1; D gene: NA; CDR3 protein: CASRGTTNNEQFF; CDR3 DNA: TGTGCCAGCAGGGGGACTACCAACAATGAGCAGTTCTTC